Listed below are T cell receptor beta chains from one sample, sequenced in a study of blood T cell repertoires in COVID-19. TCRdb keeps only in-frame clones here, not all; method: immunoSEQ multiplex PCR. The sample includes approximately 88,000 clones, approximately 87% of them seen just once. Sequencing input: peripheral blood. The receptor source for this set is an older woman with acute or convalescent COVID-19. Both conserved end residues are part of each CDR3. The D gene is left open where the match is weak. A clone size is listed for some rows: how often the clone was seen (once, few, many), or a class if it is expanded.

D	size	V	J	CDR3	DNA
TRBD1	-	TRBV19	TRBJ1-5	CASSGGTAGNQPQHF	TGTGCCAGTAGTGGGGGGACAGCCGGCAATCAGCCCCAGCATTTT
TRBD1	-	TRBV5-1	TRBJ1-1	CASSSGQGALGTEAFF	TGCGCCAGCAGCTCGGGACAGGGGGCACTGGGCACTGAAGCTTTCTTT
TRBD1	-	TRBV18	TRBJ1-5	CASSPFWTGGDGQPQHF	TGTGCCAGCTCACCTTTCTGGACAGGGGGCGACGGACAGCCCCAGCATTTT
-	-	TRBV13	TRBJ1-3	CASSLDRGSSGNTIYF	TGTGCCAGCAGCTTAGACCGGGGGAGCTCTGGAAACACCATATATTTT
-	few	TRBV5-1	TRBJ1-6	CASSFGPGDNSPLHF	TGCGCCAGCAGCTTCGGCCCCGGGGATAATTCACCCCTCCACTTT
-	-	TRBV5-6	TRBJ1-1	CASSGGQVPNTEAFF	TGTGCCAGCAGCGGGGGCCAAGTCCCGAACACTGAAGCTTTCTTT
-	-	TRBV4-3	TRBJ2-1	CASSQDRGHSYYNEQFF	TGCGCCAGCAGCCAAGACCGGGGTCATAGCTACTACAATGAGCAGTTCTTC
-	few	TRBV2	TRBJ1-3	CASREANTIYF	TGTGCCAGCCGGGAGGCAAACACCATATATTTT
TRBD2	once	TRBV7-9	TRBJ2-1	CASSFTSGGYYNEQFF	TGTGCCAGCAGCTTTACTAGCGGGGGGTACTACAATGAGCAGTTCTTC
TRBD1	-	TRBV12-3/TRBV12-4	TRBJ1-2	CASSATGMGYTF	TGTGCCAGCAGTGCGACAGGGATGGGCTACACCTTC
TRBD2	-	TRBV5-4	TRBJ2-1	CASSFPSGGYNEQFF	TGTGCCAGCAGCTTTCCTAGCGGGGGATACAATGAGCAGTTCTTC
TRBD1	-	TRBV27	TRBJ2-6	CASSSLRQGVSGANVLTF	TGTGCCAGCAGTTCGCTTAGGCAGGGGGTCTCTGGGGCCAACGTCCTGACTTTC
TRBD1	-	TRBV3-1/TRBV3-2	TRBJ2-5	CASSQIQGRGETQYF	TGTGCCAGCAGCCAAATACAGGGCAGGGGGGAGACCCAGTACTTC
TRBD1	-	TRBV28	TRBJ1-6	CASSPGQVEVGSPLHF	TGTGCCAGCAGTCCCGGACAGGTTGAAGTCGGTTCACCCCTCCACTTT
TRBD1	-	TRBV5-8	TRBJ1-4	CASSRTGTGNEKLFF	TGTGCCAGCAGCCGAACCGGGACAGGGAATGAAAAACTGTTTTTT
TRBD1	-	TRBV11-2	TRBJ2-3	CASSNSGTGYTDTQYF	TGTGCCAGCAGCAACTCCGGGACAGGCTACACAGATACGCAGTATTTT
-	-	TRBV9	TRBJ1-2	CASSVAGGLNYGYTF	TGTGCCAGCAGCGTAGCTGGGGGACTAAACTATGGCTACACCTTC
TRBD1	-	TRBV11-2	TRBJ2-3	CASSRDRGRPDTQYF	TGTGCCAGCAGCCGGGACAGGGGCCGTCCAGATACGCAGTATTTT
-	-	TRBV6-5	TRBJ1-2	CASSYQGQGPNYGYTF	TGTGCCAGCAGTTACCAGGGGCAGGGACCAAACTATGGCTACACCTTC
-	-	TRBV3-1/TRBV3-2	TRBJ1-6	CASSQVLSSAGSSYNSPLHF	TGTGCCAGCAGCCAAGTCCTCAGTTCTGCGGGGAGCTCCTATAATTCACCCCTCCACTTT
TRBD1	-	TRBV2	TRBJ2-3	CARPGQGVADTQYF	TGTGCCAGACCGGGACAGGGGGTGGCAGATACGCAGTATTTT
-	-	TRBV30	TRBJ1-3	CAGRGHSGNTIYF	TGTGCCGGGAGGGGACACTCTGGAAACACCATATATTTT
-	-	TRBV5-4	TRBJ1-2	CASSHPGLASYGYTF	TGTGCCAGCAGCCACCCCGGACTGGCCTCGTATGGCTACACCTTC
TRBD1	-	TRBV6-5	TRBJ1-4	CASRSTGGNEKLFF	TGTGCCAGCAGATCCACAGGGGGCAATGAAAAACTGTTTTTT
-	-	TRBV7-2	TRBJ2-2	CASSFPSNTGELFF	TGTGCCAGCAGCTTTCCGTCGAACACCGGGGAGCTGTTTTTT
TRBD2	-	TRBV5-1	TRBJ2-2	CASSPLAGPGELFF	TGCGCCAGCAGCCCACTAGCGGGGCCCGGGGAGCTGTTTTTT
-	once	TRBV28	TRBJ1-2	CASRITGSNYGYTF	TGTGCCAGCAGGATAACCGGGAGTAACTATGGCTACACCTTC
-	-	TRBV30	TRBJ1-2	CAWSRGWEGYTF	TGTGCCTGGAGCAGGGGATGGGAAGGCTACACCTTC
-	-	TRBV7-8	TRBJ2-2	CASSLVGGWDTGELFF	TGTGCCAGCAGCTTAGTTGGAGGGTGGGACACCGGGGAGCTGTTTTTT
-	-	TRBV30	TRBJ2-2	CAWSVGGHTGELFF	TGTGCCTGGTCGGTGGGAGGCCACACCGGGGAGCTGTTTTTT
TRBD2	-	TRBV4-3	TRBJ2-3	CASSQGGGGFSTDTQYF	TGCGCCAGCAGCCAAGGGGGCGGGGGGTTTAGCACAGATACGCAGTATTTT
TRBD1	-	TRBV28	TRBJ1-2	CASSLSGQGNSGYTF	TGTGCCAGCAGTTTAAGTGGACAGGGCAACAGTGGCTACACCTTC
TRBD2	few	TRBV4-3	TRBJ2-1	CASSRGLAGALLSYNEQFF	TGCGCCAGCAGCAGGGGACTAGCGGGAGCCCTACTCTCCTACAATGAGCAGTTCTTC
TRBD1	-	TRBV19	TRBJ1-4	CASSINRGDEKLFF	TGTGCCAGTAGTATCAACAGGGGCGACGAAAAACTGTTTTTT
TRBD1	-	TRBV27	TRBJ2-2	CASRLSGQGANTGELFF	TGTGCCAGCAGGTTATCGGGACAGGGGGCGAACACCGGGGAGCTGTTTTTT
TRBD1	-	TRBV2	TRBJ1-2	CASRGQSYGYTF	TGTGCCAGCAGGGGACAGTCATATGGCTACACCTTC
-	-	TRBV7-8	TRBJ1-1	CASSTTTGNTEAFF	TGTGCCAGCAGCACGACGACAGGGAACACTGAAGCTTTCTTT
TRBD2	-	TRBV28	TRBJ2-5	CASSLRGLVVETQYF	TGTGCCAGCAGTTTAAGGGGACTAGTGGTAGAGACCCAGTACTTC
TRBD2	-	TRBV2	TRBJ2-2	CASTLAGAVTGELFF	TGTGCCAGCACTCTAGCGGGAGCGGTCACCGGGGAGCTGTTTTTT
-	-	TRBV21-1	TRBJ1-2	CASRKTGGSGYTF	TGTGCCAGCAGGAAAACAGGGGGCAGTGGCTACACCTTC
TRBD1	once	TRBV7-2	TRBJ1-3	CASSWDSASGNTIYF	TGTGCCAGCAGCTGGGACAGTGCCTCTGGAAACACCATATATTTT
-	-	TRBV14	TRBJ1-6	CASSQGANPGSPLHF	TGTGCCAGCAGCCAAGGAGCCAACCCGGGGTCACCCCTCCACTTT
-	-	TRBV5-1	TRBJ1-2	CASSSSTGSWSGYTF	TGCGCCAGCAGCTCGTCGACCGGGAGTTGGTCGGGCTACACCTTC
-	-	TRBV6-5	TRBJ1-2	CASRAFDPPYGYTF	TGTGCCAGCAGGGCCTTCGATCCTCCCTATGGCTACACCTTC
TRBD1	-	TRBV29-1	TRBJ1-1	CSVESDRSAEAFF	TGCAGCGTTGAATCGGACAGGAGCGCTGAAGCTTTCTTT
TRBD2	-	TRBV20-1	TRBJ2-1	CSASSPERGYNEQFF	TGCAGTGCTAGTTCTCCGGAGCGGGGTTACAATGAGCAGTTCTTC
TRBD1	-	TRBV18	TRBJ2-1	CASSPEDRASYNEQFF	TGTGCCAGCTCACCGGAGGACAGGGCATCGTACAATGAGCAGTTCTTC
-	few	TRBV5-1	TRBJ1-5	CASSQELGGPQHF	TGCGCCAGCAGCCAAGAACTCGGGGGGCCCCAGCATTTT
-	few	TRBV28	TRBJ2-6	CASSVAQSGANVLTF	TGTGCCAGCAGTGTGGCCCAATCTGGGGCCAACGTCCTGACTTTC